This T cell receptor (beta chain) derives from a study of T cell responses to AZD1222 COVID-19 vaccine. TCRdb's copy holds only in-frame clones and misses some; the assay was immunoSEQ multiplex PCR. The table has about 130,000 clones, roughly 93% seen once. With regard to this clone: As yet, its antigen is unknown.

Broader study findings: Spike-specific TCR breadth and depth grew following two AZD1222 doses. Unmutated regions of variants are reportedly targeted by nearly half of spike-specific TCRs.

This receptor was obtained from an adult in good health. The starting material was peripheral blood, obtained on day 0 of AZD1222 vaccination.

The CDR3, as DNA: TGTGCCAGCAGCCCTTCGTTCCGGGGGACTGGAAACACCATATATTTT. Protein sequence: CASSPSFRGTGNTIYF. The V and J genes are TRBV27 and TRBJ1-3; a weak D match, TRBD1 (5 bases). The V and J ends lost 6 bases and 2 bases respectively, with 17 bases between them. This CDR3 contains 16 residues. Per germline, CDR1 MNHEY and CDR2 SMNVEV (reference sequence).